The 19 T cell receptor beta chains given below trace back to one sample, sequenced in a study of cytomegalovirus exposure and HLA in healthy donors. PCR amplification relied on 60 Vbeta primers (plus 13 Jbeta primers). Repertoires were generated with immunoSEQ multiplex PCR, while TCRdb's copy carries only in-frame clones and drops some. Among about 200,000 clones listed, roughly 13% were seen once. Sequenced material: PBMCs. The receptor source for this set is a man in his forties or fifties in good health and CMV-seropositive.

The DNA for the CDR3 is TGTGCCAGCAGCTTACCGCAACAGAACTCCTACACCTTC. The encoded protein is CASSLPQQNSYTF. V usage is TRBV7-9 and J usage is TRBJ1-2, with unresolved D. CDR3 length: 13 amino acids. Looked up from germline, CDR1 is SEHNR and CDR2 is FQNEAQ (reference sequence). The germline V and J ends were trimmed by 2 bases and 10 bases, with 14 bases remaining between them.

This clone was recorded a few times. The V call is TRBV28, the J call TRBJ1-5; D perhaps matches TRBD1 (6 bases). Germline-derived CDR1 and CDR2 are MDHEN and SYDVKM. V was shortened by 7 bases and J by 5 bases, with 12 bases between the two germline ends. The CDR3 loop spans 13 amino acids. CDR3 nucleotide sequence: TGTGCCAGCAACCCACAGGGCGATCAGCCCCAGCATTTT. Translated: CASNPQGDQPQHF.

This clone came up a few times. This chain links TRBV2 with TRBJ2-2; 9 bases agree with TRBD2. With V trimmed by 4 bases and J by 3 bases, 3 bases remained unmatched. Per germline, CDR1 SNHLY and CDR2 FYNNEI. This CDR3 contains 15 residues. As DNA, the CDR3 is TGTGCCAGCAGTGTGCGGGGGGGCGACACCGGGGAGCTGTTTTTT. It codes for CASSVRGGDTGELFF.

CDR3 DNA: TGTGCCAGCAGCTTAGGAACTAGGTGGCAGGATACGCAGTATTTT. Its protein product is CASSLGTRWQDTQYF. The chain employs TRBV11-3 and TRBJ2-3, with D perhaps TRBD2 (5 bases). The CDR3 is 15 amino acids. Germline values: CDR1 SGHNT, CDR2 YENEEA. V lost 1 base to trimming and J lost 6 bases, with 14 bases between them.

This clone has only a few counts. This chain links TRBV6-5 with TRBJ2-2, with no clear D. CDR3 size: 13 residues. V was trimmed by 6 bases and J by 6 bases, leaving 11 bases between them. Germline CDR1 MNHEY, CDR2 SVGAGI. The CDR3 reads CASSPLIPGELFF. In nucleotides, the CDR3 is TGTGCCAGCAGCCCCCTAATACCCGGGGAGCTGTTTTTT.

CDR3 sequence: CARSSTVTGTNEKLFF. DNA for the CDR3: TGTGCCAGGAGCTCGACGGTCACGGGAACTAATGAAAAACTGTTTTTT. The chain joins TRBV2 to TRBJ1-4, with D unresolved. The CDR3 is 16 amino acids. V was cut by 9 bases and J by 1 base, with 18 bases left in between. Germline assignment: CDR1 SNHLY and CDR2 FYNNEI.

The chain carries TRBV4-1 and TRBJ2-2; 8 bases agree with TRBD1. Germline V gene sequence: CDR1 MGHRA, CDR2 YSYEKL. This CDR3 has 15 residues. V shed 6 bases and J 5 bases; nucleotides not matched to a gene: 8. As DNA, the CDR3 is TGCGCCAGCAGGGACAGGGTTGTGACGACCGGGGAGCTGTTTTTT. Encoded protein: CASRDRVVTTGELFF.

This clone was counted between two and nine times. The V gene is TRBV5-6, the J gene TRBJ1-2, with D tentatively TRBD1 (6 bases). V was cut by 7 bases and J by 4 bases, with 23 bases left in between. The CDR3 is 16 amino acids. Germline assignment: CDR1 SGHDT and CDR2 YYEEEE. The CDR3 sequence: CASGDQGGRSAYGYTF. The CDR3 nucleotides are TGTGCCAGCGGTGACCAAGGGGGAAGGAGTGCCTATGGCTACACCTTC. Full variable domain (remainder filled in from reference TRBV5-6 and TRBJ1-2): DAGVTQSPTHLIKTRGQQVTLRCSPKSGHDTVSWYQQALGQGPQFIFQYYEEEERQRGNFPDRFSGHQFPNYSSELNVNALLLGDSALYLCASGDQGGRSAYGYTFGSGTRLTVV.

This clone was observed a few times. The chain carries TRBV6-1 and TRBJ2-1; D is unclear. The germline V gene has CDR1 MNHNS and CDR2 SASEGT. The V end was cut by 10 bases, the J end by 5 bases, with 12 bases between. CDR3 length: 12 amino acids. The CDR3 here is CATPLQDNEQFF. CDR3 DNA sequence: TGTGCCACCCCTCTTCAGGACAATGAGCAGTTCTTC.

CDR3 sequence (DNA): TGTGCCAGTAGCCTCGGGGCTAGCGGGGGGCCAGAGACCCAGTACTTC. Translated, it gives CASSLGASGGPETQYF. The rearrangement uses TRBV19 and TRBJ2-5; TRBD2 matches at 11 bases. The germline CDR1 and CDR2 sequences are LNHDA and SQIVND (reference sequence). This CDR3 spans 16 amino acids. V shed 6 bases, J shed 4 bases, and the junction held 10 bases outside the gene matches. The full variable domain, rest sourced from reference TRBV19 and TRBJ2-5, is DGGITQSPKYLFRKEGQNVTLSCEQNLNHDAMYWYRQDPGQGLRLIYYSQIVNDFQKGDIAEGYSVSREKKESFPLTVTSAQKNPTAFYLCASSLGASGGPETQYFGPGTRLLVL.

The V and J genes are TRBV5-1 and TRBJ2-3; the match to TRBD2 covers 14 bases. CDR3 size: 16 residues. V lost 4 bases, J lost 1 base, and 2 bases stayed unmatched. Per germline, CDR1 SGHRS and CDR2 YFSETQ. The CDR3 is CASSTTSGGGTDTQYF. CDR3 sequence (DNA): TGCGCCAGCAGCACGACTAGCGGGGGGGGCACAGATACGCAGTATTTT.

The CDR3 here is CASSLLSGGQETQYF. In nucleotides, the CDR3 is TGCGCCAGCAGCCTCCTAAGCGGGGGACAAGAGACCCAGTACTTC. The chain recombines TRBV5-1 with TRBJ2-5, with 8 bases fitting TRBD2. Germline V gene lookup returns CDR1 SGHRS and CDR2 YFSETQ. The CDR3 has 15 residues. The V and J ends lost 4 bases and 2 bases, in that order; junction bases with no gene match: 7.

CDR3 sequence (DNA): TGTGCTAGTGGTTTGGGGACAGGGTTCCAAGAGACCCAGTACTTC. This encodes CASGLGTGFQETQYF. The chain carries TRBV12-5 and TRBJ2-5; 8 bases line up with TRBD1. The CDR3 is 15 residues long. The trim removed 1 base at V and 1 base at J, leaving 2 bases unmatched. Germline loops: CDR1 LGHNT, CDR2 FRNRAP.

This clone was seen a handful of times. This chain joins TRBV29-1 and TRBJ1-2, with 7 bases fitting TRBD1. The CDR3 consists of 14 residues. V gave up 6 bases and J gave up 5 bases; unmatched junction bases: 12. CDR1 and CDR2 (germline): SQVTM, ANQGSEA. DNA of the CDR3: TGCAGCGTGGACCGGGGCCAGGGGGTTTATGGCTACACCTTC. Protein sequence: CSVDRGQGVYGYTF.

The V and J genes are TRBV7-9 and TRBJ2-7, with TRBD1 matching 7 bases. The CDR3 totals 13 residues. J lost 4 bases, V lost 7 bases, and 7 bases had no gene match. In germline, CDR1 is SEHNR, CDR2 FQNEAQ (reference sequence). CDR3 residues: CASTMDRLYEQYF. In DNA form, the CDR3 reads TGTGCCAGCACCATGGACAGGTTGTACGAGCAGTACTTC.

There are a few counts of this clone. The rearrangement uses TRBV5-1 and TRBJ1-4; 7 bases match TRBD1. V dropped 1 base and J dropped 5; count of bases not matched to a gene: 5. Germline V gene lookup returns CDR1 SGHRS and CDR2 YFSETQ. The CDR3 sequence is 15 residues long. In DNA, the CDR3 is TGCGCCAGCAGCTTGACAGGGACAGTCAATGAAAAACTGTTTTTT. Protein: CASSLTGTVNEKLFF.

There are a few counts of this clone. Here the CDR3 DNA reads TGTGCCACCAGCGTCCCGGGACAGGGAGGCAACTATGGCTACACCTTC. Protein product: CATSVPGQGGNYGYTF. The chain is built from TRBV15 and TRBJ1-2, with 9 nucleotides matching TRBD1. Trimming took 5 bases from V and 2 from J; bases not matched to a gene: 9. The CDR3 consists of 16 residues. Germline-derived CDR1 and CDR2 are LNHNV and YYDKDF (reference sequence).

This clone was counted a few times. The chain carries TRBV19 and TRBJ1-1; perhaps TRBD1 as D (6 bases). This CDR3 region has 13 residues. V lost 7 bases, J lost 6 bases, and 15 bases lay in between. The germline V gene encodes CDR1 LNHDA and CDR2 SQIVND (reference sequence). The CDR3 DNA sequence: TGTGCCAGTACTTCACAGGGCCCCTCTGAAGCTTTCTTT. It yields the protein CASTSQGPSEAFF. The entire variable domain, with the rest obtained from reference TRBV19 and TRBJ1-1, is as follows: DGGITQSPKYLFRKEGQNVTLSCEQNLNHDAMYWYRQDPGQGLRLIYYSQIVNDFQKGDIAEGYSVSREKKESFPLTVTSAQKNPTAFYLCASTSQGPSEAFFGQGTRLTVV.

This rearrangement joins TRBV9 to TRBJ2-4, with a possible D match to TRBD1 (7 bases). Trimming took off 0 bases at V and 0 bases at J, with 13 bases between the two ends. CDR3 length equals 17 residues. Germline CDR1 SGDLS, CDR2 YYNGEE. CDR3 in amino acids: CASSVDPQGGAKNIQYF. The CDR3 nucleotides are TGTGCCAGCAGCGTAGACCCCCAGGGGGGAGCCAAAAACATTCAGTACTTC.